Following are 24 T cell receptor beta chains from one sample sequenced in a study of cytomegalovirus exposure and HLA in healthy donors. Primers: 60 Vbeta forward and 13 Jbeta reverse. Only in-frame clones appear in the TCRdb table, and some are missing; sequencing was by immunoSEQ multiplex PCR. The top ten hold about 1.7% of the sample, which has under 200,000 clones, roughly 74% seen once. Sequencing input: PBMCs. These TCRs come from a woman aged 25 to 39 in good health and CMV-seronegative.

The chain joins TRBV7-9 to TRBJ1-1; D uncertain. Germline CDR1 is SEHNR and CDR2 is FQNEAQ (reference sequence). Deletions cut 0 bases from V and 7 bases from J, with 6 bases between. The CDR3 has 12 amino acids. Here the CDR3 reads CASSLARIEAFF. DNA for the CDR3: TGTGCCAGCAGCTTAGCCAGGATTGAAGCTTTCTTT.

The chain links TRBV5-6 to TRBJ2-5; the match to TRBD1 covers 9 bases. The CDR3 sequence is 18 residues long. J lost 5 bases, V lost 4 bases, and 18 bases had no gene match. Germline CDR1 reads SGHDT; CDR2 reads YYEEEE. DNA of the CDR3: TGTGCCAGCAGCCCGCTCGGGGGCCGACAGGGGGGTATGGAGACCCAGTACTTC. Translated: CASSPLGGRQGGMETQYF.

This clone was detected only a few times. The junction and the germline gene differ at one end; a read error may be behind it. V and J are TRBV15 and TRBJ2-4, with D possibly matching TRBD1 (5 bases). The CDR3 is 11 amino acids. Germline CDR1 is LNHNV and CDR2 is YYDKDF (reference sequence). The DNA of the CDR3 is TGTGCCACCAGCCTAAGCGACAGATGGGACTTC. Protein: CATSLSDRWDF.

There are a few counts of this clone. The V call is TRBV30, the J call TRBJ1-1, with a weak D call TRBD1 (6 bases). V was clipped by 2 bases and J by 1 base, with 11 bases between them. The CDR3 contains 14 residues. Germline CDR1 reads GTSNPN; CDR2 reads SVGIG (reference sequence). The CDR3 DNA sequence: TGTGCCTGGAGTCGCGCAGGGGCGAACACTGAAGCTTTCTTT. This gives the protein CAWSRAGANTEAFF.

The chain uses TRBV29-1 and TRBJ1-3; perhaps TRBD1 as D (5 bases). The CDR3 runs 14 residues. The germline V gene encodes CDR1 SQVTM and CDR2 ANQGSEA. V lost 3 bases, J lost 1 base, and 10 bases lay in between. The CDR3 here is CSVDPAGSGNTIYF. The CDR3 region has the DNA TGCAGCGTTGACCCGGCAGGGTCTGGAAACACCATATATTTT.

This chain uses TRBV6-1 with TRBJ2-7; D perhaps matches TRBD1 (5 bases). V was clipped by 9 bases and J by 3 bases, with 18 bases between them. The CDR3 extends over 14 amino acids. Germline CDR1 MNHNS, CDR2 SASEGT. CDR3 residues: CASALPQGGYEQYF. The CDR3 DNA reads TGTGCCAGTGCCCTCCCGCAGGGCGGCTACGAGCAGTACTTC.

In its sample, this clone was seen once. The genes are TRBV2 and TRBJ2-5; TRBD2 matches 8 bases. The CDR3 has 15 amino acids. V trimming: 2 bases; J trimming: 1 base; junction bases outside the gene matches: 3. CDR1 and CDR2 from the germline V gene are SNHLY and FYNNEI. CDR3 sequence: CASSERGTSQETQYF. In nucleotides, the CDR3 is TGTGCCAGCAGTGAACGTGGGACTAGCCAAGAGACCCAGTACTTC.

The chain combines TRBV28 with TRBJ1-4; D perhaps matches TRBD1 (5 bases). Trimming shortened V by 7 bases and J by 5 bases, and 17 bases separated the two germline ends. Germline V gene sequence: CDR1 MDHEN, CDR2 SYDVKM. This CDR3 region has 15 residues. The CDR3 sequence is CASKPPAGLNEKLFF. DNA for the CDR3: TGTGCCAGCAAACCCCCGGCGGGACTAAATGAAAAACTGTTTTTT.

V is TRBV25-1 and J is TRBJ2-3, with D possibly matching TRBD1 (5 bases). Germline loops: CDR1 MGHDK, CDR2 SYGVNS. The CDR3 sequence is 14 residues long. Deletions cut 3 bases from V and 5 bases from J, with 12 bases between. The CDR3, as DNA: TGTGCCAGCAGTGATAGGCAGGGAATAGATACGCAGTATTTT. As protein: CASSDRQGIDTQYF.

The CDR3 is CASSQSVTLYGGPQETQYF. The CDR3 coding sequence is TGTGCCAGCAGCCAAAGCGTAACCCTGTACGGGGGTCCACAAGAGACCCAGTACTTC. The rearrangement uses TRBV4-2 and TRBJ2-5; tentatively, D is TRBD2 (6 bases). Germline V gives CDR1 LGHNA, CDR2 YNFKEQ. The CDR3 extends over 19 amino acids. Trimming shortened V by 2 bases and J by 2 bases, and 24 bases separated the two germline ends.

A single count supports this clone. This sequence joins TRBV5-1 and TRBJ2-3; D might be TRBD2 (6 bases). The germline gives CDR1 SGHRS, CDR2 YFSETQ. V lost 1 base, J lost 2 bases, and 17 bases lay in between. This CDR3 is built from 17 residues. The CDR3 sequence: CASSLRRDWITTDTQYF. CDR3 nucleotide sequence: TGCGCCAGCAGCTTGCGCCGGGACTGGATTACCACAGATACGCAGTATTTT.

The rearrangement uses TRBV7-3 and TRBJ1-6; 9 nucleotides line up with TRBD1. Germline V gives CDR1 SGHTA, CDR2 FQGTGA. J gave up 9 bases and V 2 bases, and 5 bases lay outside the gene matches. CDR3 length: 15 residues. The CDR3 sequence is CASSLGRTGASPLHF. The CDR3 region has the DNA TGTGCCAGCAGCTTAGGGAGGACAGGGGCTTCACCCCTCCACTTT.

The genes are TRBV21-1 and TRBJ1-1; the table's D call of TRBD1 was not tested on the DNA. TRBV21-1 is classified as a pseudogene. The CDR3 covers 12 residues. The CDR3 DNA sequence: TGTGCCAGGGGCCCCAAGGGGGCTGAAGCTTTCTTT. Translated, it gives CARGPKGAEAFF.

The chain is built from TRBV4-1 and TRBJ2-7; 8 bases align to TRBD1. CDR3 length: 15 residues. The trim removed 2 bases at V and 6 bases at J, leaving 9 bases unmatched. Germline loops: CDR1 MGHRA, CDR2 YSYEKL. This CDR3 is CASSQPPDRGVEQYF. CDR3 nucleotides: TGCGCCAGCAGCCAACCTCCTGACAGGGGTGTCGAGCAGTACTTC.

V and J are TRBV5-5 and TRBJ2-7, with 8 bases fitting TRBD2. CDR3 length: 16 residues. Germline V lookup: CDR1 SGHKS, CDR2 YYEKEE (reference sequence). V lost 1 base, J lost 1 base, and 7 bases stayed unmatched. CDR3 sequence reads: CASSLRWRGESYEQYF. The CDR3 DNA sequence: TGTGCCAGCAGCTTGCGGTGGCGGGGGGAATCCTACGAGCAGTACTTC.

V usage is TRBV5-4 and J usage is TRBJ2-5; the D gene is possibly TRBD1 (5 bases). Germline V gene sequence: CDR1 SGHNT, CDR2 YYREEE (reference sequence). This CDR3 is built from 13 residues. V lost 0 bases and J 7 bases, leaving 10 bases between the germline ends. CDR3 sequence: CASSLAGSGTQYF. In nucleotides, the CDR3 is TGTGCCAGCAGCTTGGCAGGGTCAGGGACCCAGTACTTC.

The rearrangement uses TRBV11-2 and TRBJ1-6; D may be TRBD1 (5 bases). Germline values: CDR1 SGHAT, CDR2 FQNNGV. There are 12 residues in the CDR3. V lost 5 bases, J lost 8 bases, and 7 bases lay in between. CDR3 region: CASSPGDSPLHF. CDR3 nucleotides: TGTGCCAGCAGCCCGGGGGATTCACCCCTCCACTTT.

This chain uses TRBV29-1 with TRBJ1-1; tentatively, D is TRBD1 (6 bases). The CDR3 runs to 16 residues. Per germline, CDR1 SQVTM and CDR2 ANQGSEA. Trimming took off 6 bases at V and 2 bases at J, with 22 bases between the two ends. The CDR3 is CSVFPAGRGANTEAFF. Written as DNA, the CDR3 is TGCAGCGTATTCCCAGCCGGACGGGGGGCTAACACTGAAGCTTTCTTT.

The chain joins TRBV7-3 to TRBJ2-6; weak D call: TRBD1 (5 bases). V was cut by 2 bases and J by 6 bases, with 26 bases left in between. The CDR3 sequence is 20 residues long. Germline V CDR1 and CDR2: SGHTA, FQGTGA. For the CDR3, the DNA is TGTGCCAGCAGCTTATCTTCCTTCCGGACAAGCTTACCGCTGGCCAACGTCCTGACTTTC. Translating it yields CASSLSSFRTSLPLANVLTF.

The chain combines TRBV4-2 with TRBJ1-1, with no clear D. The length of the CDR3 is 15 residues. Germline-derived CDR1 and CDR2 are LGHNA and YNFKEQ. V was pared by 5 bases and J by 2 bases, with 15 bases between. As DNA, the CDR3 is TGTGCCAGCAGCGTTCAGTACACAGCCAACACTGAAGCTTTCTTT. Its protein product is CASSVQYTANTEAFF.

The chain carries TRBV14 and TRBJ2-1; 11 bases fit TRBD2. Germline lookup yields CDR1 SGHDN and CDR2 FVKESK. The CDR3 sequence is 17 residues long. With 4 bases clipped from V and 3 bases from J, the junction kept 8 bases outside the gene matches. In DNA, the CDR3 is TGTGCCAGCAGCCCCAGACTAGCGGGATTGTTCTACAATGAGCAGTTCTTC. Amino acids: CASSPRLAGLFYNEQFF.

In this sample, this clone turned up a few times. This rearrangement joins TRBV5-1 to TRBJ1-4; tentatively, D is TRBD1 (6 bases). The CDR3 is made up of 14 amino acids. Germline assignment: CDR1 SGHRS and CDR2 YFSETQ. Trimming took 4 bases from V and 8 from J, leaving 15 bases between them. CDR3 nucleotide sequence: TGCGCCAGCAGCCGCATTGGACAGAACGAAAAACTGTTTTTT. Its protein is CASSRIGQNEKLFF.

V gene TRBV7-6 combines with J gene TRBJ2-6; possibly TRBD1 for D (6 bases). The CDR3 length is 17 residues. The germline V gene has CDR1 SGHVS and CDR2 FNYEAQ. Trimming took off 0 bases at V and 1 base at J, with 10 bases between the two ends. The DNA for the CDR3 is TGTGCCAGCAGCTTAGCGGTCAGGGGTTCTGGGGCCAACGTCCTGACTTTC. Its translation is CASSLAVRGSGANVLTF.

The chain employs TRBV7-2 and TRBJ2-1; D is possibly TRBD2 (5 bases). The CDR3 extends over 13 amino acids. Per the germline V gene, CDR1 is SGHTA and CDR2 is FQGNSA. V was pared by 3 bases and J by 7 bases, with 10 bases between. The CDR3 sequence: CASSFRRTNEQFF. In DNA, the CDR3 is TGTGCCAGCAGCTTCAGGAGGACGAATGAGCAGTTCTTC.